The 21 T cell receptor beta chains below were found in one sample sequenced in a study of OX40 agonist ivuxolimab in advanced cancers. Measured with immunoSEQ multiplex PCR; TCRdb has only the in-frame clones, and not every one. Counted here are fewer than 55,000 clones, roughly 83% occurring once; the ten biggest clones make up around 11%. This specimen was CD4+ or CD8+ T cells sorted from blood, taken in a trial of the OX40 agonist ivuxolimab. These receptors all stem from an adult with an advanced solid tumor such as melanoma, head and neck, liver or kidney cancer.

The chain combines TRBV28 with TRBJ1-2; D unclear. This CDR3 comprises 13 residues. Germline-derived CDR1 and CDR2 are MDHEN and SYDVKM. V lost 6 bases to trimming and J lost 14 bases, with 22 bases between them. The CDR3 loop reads CASRTTGSMARTF. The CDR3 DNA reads TGTGCCAGCAGAACCACCGGCTCTATGGCTAGGACCTTC.

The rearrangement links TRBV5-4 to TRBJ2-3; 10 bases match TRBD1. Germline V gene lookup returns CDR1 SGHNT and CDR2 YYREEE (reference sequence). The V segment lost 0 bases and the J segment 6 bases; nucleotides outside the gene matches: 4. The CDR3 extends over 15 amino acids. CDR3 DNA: TGTGCCAGCAGCTTGGGGGGACAGGGGAGGGATACGCAGTATTTT. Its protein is CASSLGGQGRDTQYF.

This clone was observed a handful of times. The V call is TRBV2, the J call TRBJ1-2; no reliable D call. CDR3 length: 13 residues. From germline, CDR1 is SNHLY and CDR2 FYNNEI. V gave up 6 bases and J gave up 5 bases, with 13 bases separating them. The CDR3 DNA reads TGTGCCAGCAGCCCTGGACCTGCATATGGCTACACCTTC. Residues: CASSPGPAYGYTF. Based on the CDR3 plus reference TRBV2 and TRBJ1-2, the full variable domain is EPEVTQTPSHQVTQMGQEVILRCVPISNHLYFYWYRQILGQKVEFLVSFYNNEISEKSEIFDDQFSVERPDGSNFTLKIRSTKLEDSAMYFCASSPGPAYGYTFGSGTRLTVV.

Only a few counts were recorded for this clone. The CDR3 DNA sequence: TGTGCCAGCAGGGGCGGGAACACTGAAGCTTTCTTT. Protein: CASRGGNTEAFF. This rearrangement joins TRBV28 to TRBJ1-1; D is unresolved. The germline V gene encodes CDR1 MDHEN and CDR2 SYDVKM. The ends were cut back, 6 bases at V and 1 base at J, with 6 bases in the middle. The CDR3 is 12 residues long.

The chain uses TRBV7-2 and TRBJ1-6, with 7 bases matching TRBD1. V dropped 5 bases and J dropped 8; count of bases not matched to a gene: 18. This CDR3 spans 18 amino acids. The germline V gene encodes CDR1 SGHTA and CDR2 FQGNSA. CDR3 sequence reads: CASSRKTGTIGEDSPLHF. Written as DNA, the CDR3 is TGTGCCAGCAGCCGTAAGACAGGGACCATAGGGGAGGATTCACCCCTCCACTTT.

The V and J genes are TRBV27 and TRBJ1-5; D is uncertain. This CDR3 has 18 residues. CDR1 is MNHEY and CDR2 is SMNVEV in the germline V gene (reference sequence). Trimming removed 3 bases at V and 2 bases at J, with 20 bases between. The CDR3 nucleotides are TGTGCCAGCAGTTTCCAGGCTCCTCCGTTTACTGGCAATCAGCCCCAGCATTTT. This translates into CASSFQAPPFTGNQPQHF.

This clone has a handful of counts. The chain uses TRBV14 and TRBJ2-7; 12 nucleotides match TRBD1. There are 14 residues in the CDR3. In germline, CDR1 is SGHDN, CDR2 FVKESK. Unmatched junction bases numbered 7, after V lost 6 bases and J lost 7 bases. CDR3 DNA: TGTGCCAGCAGTACGGGACAGGGGGCGCGAGAGCAGTACTTC. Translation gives CASSTGQGAREQYF.

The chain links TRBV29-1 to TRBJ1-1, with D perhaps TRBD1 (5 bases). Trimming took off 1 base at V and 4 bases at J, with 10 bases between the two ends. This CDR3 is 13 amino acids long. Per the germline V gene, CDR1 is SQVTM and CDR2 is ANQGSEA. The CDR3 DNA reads TGCAGCGTTGAAGGGGGCGCAGGCACTGAAGCTTTCTTT. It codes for CSVEGGAGTEAFF. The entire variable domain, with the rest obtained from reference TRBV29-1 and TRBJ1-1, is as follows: SAVISQKPSRDICQRGTSLTIQCQVDSQVTMMFWYRQQPGQSLTLIATANQGSEATYESGFVIDKFPISRPNLTFSTLTVSNMSPEDSSIYLCSVEGGAGTEAFFGQGTRLTVV.

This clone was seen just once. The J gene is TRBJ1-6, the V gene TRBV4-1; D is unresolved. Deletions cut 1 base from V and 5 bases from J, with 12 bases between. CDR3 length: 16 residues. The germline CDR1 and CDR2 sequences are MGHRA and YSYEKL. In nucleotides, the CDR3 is TGCGCCAGCAGCCAAGGAGCACAAACCGATAATTCACCCCTCCACTTT. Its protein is CASSQGAQTDNSPLHF.

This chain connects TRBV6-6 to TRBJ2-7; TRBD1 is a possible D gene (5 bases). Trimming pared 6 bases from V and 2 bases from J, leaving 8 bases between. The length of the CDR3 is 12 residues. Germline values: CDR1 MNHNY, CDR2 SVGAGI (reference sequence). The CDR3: CASRVGAYEQYF. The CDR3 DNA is TGTGCCAGCAGAGTAGGGGCCTACGAGCAGTACTTC.

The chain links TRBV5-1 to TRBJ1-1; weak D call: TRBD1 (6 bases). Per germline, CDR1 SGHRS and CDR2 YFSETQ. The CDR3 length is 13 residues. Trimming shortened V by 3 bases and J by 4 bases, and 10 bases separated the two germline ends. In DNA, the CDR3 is TGCGCCAGCAGCTCTCTACAGGGCACTGAAGCTTTCTTT. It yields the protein CASSSLQGTEAFF.

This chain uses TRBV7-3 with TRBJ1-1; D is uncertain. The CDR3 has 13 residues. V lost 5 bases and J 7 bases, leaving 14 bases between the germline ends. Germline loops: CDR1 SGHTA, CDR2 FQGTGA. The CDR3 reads CASSQKAGFEAFF. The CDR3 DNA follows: TGTGCCAGCAGCCAGAAGGCGGGGTTTGAAGCTTTCTTT.

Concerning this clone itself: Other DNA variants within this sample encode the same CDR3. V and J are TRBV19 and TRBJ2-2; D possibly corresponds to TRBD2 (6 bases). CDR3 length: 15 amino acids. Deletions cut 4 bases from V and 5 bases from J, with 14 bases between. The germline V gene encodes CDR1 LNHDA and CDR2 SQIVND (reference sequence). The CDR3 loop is CASSRDSGGTGELFF. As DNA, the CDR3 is TGTGCCAGTAGTAGGGACTCCGGGGGAACCGGGGAGCTGTTTTTT.

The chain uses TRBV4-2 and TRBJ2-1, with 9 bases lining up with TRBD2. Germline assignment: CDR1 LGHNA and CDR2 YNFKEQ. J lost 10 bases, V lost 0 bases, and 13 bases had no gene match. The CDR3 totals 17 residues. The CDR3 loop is CASSQETSLLAGYEQFF. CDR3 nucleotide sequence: TGTGCCAGCAGCCAAGAGACTTCTCTCCTAGCGGGATACGAGCAGTTCTTC.

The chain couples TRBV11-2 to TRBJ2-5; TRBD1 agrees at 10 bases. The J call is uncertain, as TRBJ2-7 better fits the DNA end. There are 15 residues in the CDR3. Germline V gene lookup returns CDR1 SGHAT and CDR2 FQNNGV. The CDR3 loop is CASSATRGQGLEQYF. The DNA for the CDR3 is TGTGCCAGCAGCGCAACGCGGGGACAGGGGCTCGAGCAGTACTTC.

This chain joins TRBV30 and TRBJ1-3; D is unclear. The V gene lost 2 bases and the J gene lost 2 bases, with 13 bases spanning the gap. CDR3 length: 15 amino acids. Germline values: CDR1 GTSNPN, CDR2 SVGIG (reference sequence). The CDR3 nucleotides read TGTGCCTGGAGTAAAGGAGACACCCCTGGAAACACCATATATTTT. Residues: CAWSKGDTPGNTIYF.

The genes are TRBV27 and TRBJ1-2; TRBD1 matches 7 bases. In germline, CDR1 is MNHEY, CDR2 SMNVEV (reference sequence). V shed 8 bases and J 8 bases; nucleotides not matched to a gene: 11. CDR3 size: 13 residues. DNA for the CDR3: TGTGCCAGCTACGGAAGGGGGCGCGAGGGCTACACCTTC. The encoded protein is CASYGRGREGYTF.

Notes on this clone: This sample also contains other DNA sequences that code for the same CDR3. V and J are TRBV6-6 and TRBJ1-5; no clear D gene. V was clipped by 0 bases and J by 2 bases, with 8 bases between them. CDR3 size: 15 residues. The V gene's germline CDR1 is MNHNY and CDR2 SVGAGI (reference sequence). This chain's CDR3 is CASSYSEVGNQPQHF. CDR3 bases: TGTGCCAGCAGTTACTCAGAGGTCGGCAATCAGCCCCAGCATTTT.

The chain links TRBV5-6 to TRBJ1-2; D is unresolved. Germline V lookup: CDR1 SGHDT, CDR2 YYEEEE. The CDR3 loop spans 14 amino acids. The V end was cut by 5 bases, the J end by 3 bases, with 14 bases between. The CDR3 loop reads CASSLGRADYGYTF. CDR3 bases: TGTGCCAGCAGTTTAGGGAGGGCGGACTATGGCTACACCTTC. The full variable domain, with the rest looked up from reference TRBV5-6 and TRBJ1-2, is DAGVTQSPTHLIKTRGQQVTLRCSPKSGHDTVSWYQQALGQGPQFIFQYYEEEERQRGNFPDRFSGHQFPNYSSELNVNALLLGDSALYLCASSLGRADYGYTFGSGTRLTVV.

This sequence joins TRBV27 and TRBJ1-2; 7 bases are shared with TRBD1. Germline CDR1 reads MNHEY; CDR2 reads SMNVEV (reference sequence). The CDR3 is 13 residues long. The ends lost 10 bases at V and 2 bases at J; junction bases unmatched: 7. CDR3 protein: CATSTGLNYGYTF. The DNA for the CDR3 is TGTGCCACCTCGACAGGGTTGAACTATGGCTACACCTTC.

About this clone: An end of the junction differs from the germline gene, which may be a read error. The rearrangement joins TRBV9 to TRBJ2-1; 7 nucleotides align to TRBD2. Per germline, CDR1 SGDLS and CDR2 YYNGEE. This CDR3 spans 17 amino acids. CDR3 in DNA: TGTGCCAGCAGCGTAGTGGCTAGCGGAGGGGCCGCCAATGGGCAGTTCTTC. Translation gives CASSVVASGGAANGQFF.